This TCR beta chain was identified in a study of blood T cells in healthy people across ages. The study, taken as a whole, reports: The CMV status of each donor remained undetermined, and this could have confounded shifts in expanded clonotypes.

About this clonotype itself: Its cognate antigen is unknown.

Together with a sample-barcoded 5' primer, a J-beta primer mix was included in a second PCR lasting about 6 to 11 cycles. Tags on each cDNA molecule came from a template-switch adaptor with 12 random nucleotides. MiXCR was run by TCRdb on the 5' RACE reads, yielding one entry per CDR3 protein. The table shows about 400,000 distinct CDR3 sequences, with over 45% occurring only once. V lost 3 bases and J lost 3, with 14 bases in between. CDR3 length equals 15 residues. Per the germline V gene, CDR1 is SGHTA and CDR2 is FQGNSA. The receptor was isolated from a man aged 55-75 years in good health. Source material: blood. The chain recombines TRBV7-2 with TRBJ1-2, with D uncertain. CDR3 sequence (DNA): TGTGCCAGCAGCTTCGATAACTCAGGCTACTATGGCTACACCTTC. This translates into CASSFDNSGYYGYTF.